The 16 T cell receptor beta chains below all came from one sample that was sequenced in a study of blood T cell repertoires in COVID-19. Repertoires were generated with immunoSEQ multiplex PCR, while TCRdb's copy carries only in-frame clones and drops some. The sample shows roughly 62,000 clones, roughly 83% of them seen only once. Sequencing was performed on peripheral blood. These receptors came from a man in his thirties or forties with COVID-19, enrolled during active disease.

The chain links TRBV2 to TRBJ1-2; no clear D gene. The germline V gene has CDR1 SNHLY and CDR2 FYNNEI. CDR3 size: 13 residues. The ends were cut back, 3 bases at V and 3 bases at J, with 8 bases in the middle. CDR3: CASSDTVDYGYTF. CDR3 nucleotides: TGTGCCAGCAGTGACACGGTCGACTATGGCTACACCTTC.

CDR3 sequence: CASSLGPIGGDNSPLHF. CDR3 DNA: TGTGCCAGCAGCTTAGGGCCGATTGGAGGCGATAATTCACCCCTCCACTTT. The rearrangement joins TRBV7-9 to TRBJ1-6; D gene unclear. Germline values: CDR1 SEHNR, CDR2 FQNEAQ (reference sequence). V lost 1 base and J lost 5, with 15 bases in between. This CDR3 contains 17 residues.

The J gene is TRBJ2-7, the V gene TRBV9; 15 bases align to TRBD2. The J segment lost 5 bases and the V segment lost 3 bases, leaving 12 bases of the junction unmatched. The CDR3 has 18 amino acids. Germline CDR1 reads SGDLS; CDR2 reads YYNGEE. The CDR3 is CASSAGLAGGGMGHEQYF. CDR3 sequence (DNA): TGTGCCAGCAGCGCCGGACTAGCGGGAGGGGGGATGGGCCACGAGCAGTACTTC.

The V call is TRBV28, the J call TRBJ1-5; D may be TRBD1 (6 bases). The germline gives CDR1 MDHEN, CDR2 SYDVKM. Trimming removed 6 bases at V and 4 bases at J, with 13 bases between. This CDR3 is 14 amino acids long. CDR3 coding DNA: TGTGCCAGCAGCCCCGGACAGAATAATCAGCCCCAGCATTTT. This translates into CASSPGQNNQPQHF.

As for this clone: The junction and the germline gene differ at one end; a read error may be behind it. This rearrangement joins TRBV28 to TRBJ2-4, with TRBD1 matching 7 bases. CDR1 and CDR2 from the germline V gene are MDHEN and SYDVKM. The CDR3 loop spans 17 amino acids. Written as DNA, the CDR3 is TGTACCAGCAGTCGAATTATAACCGGGACAGATAAAAACATTCAGTACTTC. It is translated as CTSSRIITGTDKNIQYF.

The V gene is TRBV3-1 (or the pseudogene TRBV3-2), the J gene TRBJ1-4, with D perhaps matching TRBD1 (6 bases). V gave up 8 bases and J gave up 8 bases, with 12 bases separating them. The CDR3 spans 12 residues. The germline CDR1 and CDR2 sequences are LGHDT and YNNKEL (reference sequence). CDR3 nucleotide sequence: TGTGCCAGCGGAAGGGGGGGCGAAAAACTGTTTTTT. This translates into CASGRGGEKLFF.

This chain uses TRBV18 with TRBJ2-1; 7 bases are a match to TRBD2. The CDR3 length is 18 residues. Germline values: CDR1 KGHSH, CDR2 LQKENI. V gave up 2 bases and J gave up 5 bases; unmatched junction bases: 15. CDR3 nucleotides: TGTGCCAGCTCACCATACGGGCGAGGGACGGGAGGAGACAATGAGCAGTTCTTC. Translating it yields CASSPYGRGTGGDNEQFF.

This rearrangement joins TRBV6-5 to TRBJ2-1; TRBD1 agrees at 8 bases. This CDR3 region has 15 residues. After removal of 2 bases from V and 5 bases from J, the junction contained 5 bases not matched to a gene. CDR1 is MNHEY and CDR2 is SVGAGI in the germline V gene. DNA of the CDR3: TGTGCCAGCAGTTACATAGGGACAGGCCACAATGAGCAGTTCTTC. Translating gives CASSYIGTGHNEQFF.

V and J are TRBV7-9 and TRBJ1-5; D gene unclear. Looked up from germline, CDR1 is SEHNR and CDR2 is FQNEAQ (reference sequence). V was pared by 4 bases and J by 2 bases, with 12 bases between. The CDR3 runs to 15 residues. This CDR3 is CASSSSGSGNQPQHF. As DNA, the CDR3 is TGTGCCAGCAGCTCCTCAGGTTCCGGCAATCAGCCCCAGCATTTT.

J is TRBJ2-7 and V is TRBV6-5, with 7 bases that match TRBD2. CDR3 length: 14 residues. Trimming at V came to 7 bases and at J to 3 bases, leaving 9 bases not matched to a gene. Germline values: CDR1 MNHEY, CDR2 SVGAGI. In nucleotides, the CDR3 is TGTGCCAGCACCGCGGCGGGGGTGAACTACGAGCAGTACTTC. Translation gives CASTAAGVNYEQYF.

The gene calls are TRBV6-5 and TRBJ2-7; perhaps TRBD2 as D (6 bases). CDR3 length equals 15 residues. Germline V gene sequence: CDR1 MNHEY, CDR2 SVGAGI. The V gene lost 6 bases and the J gene lost 3 bases, with 18 bases spanning the gap. The CDR3 nucleotides read TGTGCCAGCAGCTTGGGCTTGGGGGGAAGCTACGAGCAGTACTTC. Translating gives CASSLGLGGSYEQYF.

The chain is built from TRBV19 and TRBJ2-7; D may be TRBD2 (6 bases). V was trimmed by 5 bases and J by 0 bases, leaving 8 bases between them. The CDR3 loop spans 13 amino acids. Germline assignment: CDR1 LNHDA and CDR2 SQIVND (reference sequence). In DNA form, the CDR3 reads TGTGCCAGTAGTGGGGGGACCTCCTACGAGCAGTACTTC. Protein: CASSGGTSYEQYF.

V usage is TRBV10-3 and J usage is TRBJ1-2; 8 bases are shared with TRBD1. The length of the CDR3 is 15 residues. CDR1 and CDR2 (germline): ENHRY, SYGVKD. The trim removed 7 bases at V and 7 bases at J, leaving 14 bases unmatched. This CDR3 reads CAIKDGQGGTGGYTF. CDR3 bases: TGTGCCATCAAAGACGGACAGGGAGGGACCGGTGGCTACACCTTC.

This clone was recorded once. This rearrangement joins TRBV6-2 or TRBV6-3 to TRBJ2-7, with 11 bases lining up with TRBD2. Germline V gene sequence: CDR1 MNHEY, CDR2 SVGEGT. The CDR3 contains 15 residues. Losses at the gene ends were 2 bases for V and 4 bases for J; bases not matched to a gene: 4. In nucleotides, the CDR3 is TGTGCCAGCAGTTACGAGTCTAGCGGGAGGTACGAGCAGTACTTC. Residues: CASSYESSGRYEQYF.

V is TRBV5-6 and J is TRBJ2-7, with D possibly TRBD2 on 6 matching bases. Germline lookup yields CDR1 SGHDT and CDR2 YYEEEE. The CDR3 is 13 residues long. Trimming shortened V by 5 bases and J by 7 bases, and 16 bases separated the two germline ends. The CDR3 bases are TGTGCCAGCAGACTCGGGGGAGCGCGGGAGCAGTACTTC. It encodes CASRLGGAREQYF.

The CDR3 reads CATRGGAGMTNYGYTF. The CDR3 DNA sequence: TGTGCCACTCGGGGAGGTGCAGGGATGACTAACTATGGCTACACCTTC. The chain recombines TRBV10-3 with TRBJ1-2, with D possibly matching TRBD1 (5 bases). The germline V gene has CDR1 ENHRY and CDR2 SYGVKD. The CDR3 covers 16 residues. V was clipped by 10 bases and J by 0 bases, with 21 bases between them.